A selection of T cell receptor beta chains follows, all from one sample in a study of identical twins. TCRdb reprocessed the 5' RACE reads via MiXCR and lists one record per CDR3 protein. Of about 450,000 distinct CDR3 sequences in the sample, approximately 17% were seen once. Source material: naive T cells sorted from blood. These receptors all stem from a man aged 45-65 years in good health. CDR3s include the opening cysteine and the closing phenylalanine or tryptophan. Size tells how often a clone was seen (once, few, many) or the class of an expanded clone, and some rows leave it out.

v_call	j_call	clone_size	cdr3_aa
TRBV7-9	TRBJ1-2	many	CASSLNYGYTF
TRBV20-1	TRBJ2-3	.	CSARTSFQADTQYF
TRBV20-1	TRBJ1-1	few	CSASRRGRWLAEAFF
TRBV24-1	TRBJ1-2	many	CATSQPGTAKNGYTF
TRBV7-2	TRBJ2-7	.	CASSLEKTVTYEQYF
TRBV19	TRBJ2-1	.	CASSISLAGVNEQFF
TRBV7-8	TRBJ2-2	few	CASSSTGTTNTGELFF
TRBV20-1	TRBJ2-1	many	CSAQAGATYNEQFF
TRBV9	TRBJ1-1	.	CASSAPIGDPEAFF
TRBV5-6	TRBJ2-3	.	CASSRTIRTDTQYF
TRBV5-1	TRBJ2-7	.	CASSTGQGNFEQYF
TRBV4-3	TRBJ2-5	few	CASSQDRSGGKETQYF
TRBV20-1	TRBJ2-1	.	CSASPVANEQFF
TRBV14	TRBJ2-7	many	CASSQVHEQYF
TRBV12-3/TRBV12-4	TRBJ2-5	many	CASSSGTGQETQYF
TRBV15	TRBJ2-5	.	CATSRDKRSQETQYF
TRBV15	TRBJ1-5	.	CATSRGWGSQPQHF
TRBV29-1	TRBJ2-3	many	CSVERDEADTQYF
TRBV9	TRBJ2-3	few	CASSVGGQGADTQYF
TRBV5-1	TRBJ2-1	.	CASSLGARGGHNEQFF
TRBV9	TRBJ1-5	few	CASSVDGTANQPQHF
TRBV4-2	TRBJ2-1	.	CASSQEGLATNEQFF
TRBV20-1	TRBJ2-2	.	CSATRATGELFF
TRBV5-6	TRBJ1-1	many	CASSARQGNEAFF
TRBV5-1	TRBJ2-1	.	CASSLESSGTRLSSYNEQFF
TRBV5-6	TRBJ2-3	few	CASSLSGSNTDTQYF
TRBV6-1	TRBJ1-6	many	CASSPPSGGNSPLHF
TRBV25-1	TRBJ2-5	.	CASSDLGGETQYF
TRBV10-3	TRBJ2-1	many	CAISEPGLGNQKRQNEQFF
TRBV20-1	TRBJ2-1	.	CSAPTSGGAYNEQFF
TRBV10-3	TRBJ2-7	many	CAISAASGRTYEQYF
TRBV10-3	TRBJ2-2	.	CAISDSTSTANTGELFF
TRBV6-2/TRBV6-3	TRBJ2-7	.	CASSPEGEQYF
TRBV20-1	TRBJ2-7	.	CSAPDGGWYSYEQYF
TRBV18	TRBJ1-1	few	CASSPPSVNTEAFF
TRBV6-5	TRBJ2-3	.	CASSYTGTSSDTQYF
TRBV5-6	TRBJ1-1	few	CASSAKGLMNTEAFF
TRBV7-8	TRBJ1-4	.	CASSQTRDRRDEKLFF